This TCR beta chain was sequenced in a study of T cells in Graves' hyperthyroidism and ophthalmopathy. Those with hyperthyroidism were 18 to 65 years old, newly diagnosed, and ill for under 2 months. The TCR beta CDR3 regions underwent amplification using RNA transcripts as the source. HTBI primers drove first-round RT-PCR of the TCR CDR3. TCRdb independently ran MiXCR on the multiplex PCR reads; one entry per CDR3 protein. The table has about 580,000 distinct CDR3 sequences, around 45% seen once. This clonotype was seen ten or more times. V was clipped by 2 bases and J by 4 bases, with 15 bases between them. Germline CDR1 is ENHRY and CDR2 is SYGVKD. The CDR3 contains 15 residues.

The chain joins TRBV10-3 to TRBJ2-7; tentative D call: TRBD2 (5 bases). This sequence was found in a woman aged 18-29 years with Graves' hyperthyroidism. What was sequenced was peripheral blood or thyroid tissue (not recorded which). As DNA, the CDR3 is TGTGCCATCAGTGAGCCAGAGGGTAGTAGGTACGAGCAGTACTTC. Amino acids: CAISEPEGSRYEQYF.